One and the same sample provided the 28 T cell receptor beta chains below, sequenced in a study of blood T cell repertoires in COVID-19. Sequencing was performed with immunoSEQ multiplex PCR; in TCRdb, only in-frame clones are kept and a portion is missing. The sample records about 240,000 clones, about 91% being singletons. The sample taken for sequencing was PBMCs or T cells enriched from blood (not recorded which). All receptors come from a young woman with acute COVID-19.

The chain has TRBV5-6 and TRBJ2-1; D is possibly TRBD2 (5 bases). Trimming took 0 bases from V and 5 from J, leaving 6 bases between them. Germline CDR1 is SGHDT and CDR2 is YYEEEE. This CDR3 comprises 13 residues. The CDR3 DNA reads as TGTGCCAGCAGCTTGGTGAGGGACAATGAGCAGTTCTTC. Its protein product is CASSLVRDNEQFF. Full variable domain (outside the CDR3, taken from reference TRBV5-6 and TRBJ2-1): DAGVTQSPTHLIKTRGQQVTLRCSPKSGHDTVSWYQQALGQGPQFIFQYYEEEERQRGNFPDRFSGHQFPNYSSELNVNALLLGDSALYLCASSLVRDNEQFFGPGTRLTVL.

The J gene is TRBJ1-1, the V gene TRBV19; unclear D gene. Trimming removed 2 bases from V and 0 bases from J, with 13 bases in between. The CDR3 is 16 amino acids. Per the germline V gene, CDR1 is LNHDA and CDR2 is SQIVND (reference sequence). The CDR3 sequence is CASSIRGTGMNTEAFF. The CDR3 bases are TGTGCCAGTAGTATACGGGGTACCGGGATGAACACTGAAGCTTTCTTT.

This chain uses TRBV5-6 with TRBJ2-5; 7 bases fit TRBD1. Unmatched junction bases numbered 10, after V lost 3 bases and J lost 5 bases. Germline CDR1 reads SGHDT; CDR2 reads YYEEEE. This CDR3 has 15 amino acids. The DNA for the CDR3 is TGTGCCAGCAGCTCCGCCGGGACAGCGCAGGAGACCCAGTACTTC. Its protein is CASSSAGTAQETQYF.

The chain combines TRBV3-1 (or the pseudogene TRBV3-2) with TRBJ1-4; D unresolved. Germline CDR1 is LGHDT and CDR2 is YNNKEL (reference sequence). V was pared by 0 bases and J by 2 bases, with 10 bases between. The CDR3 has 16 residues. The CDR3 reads CASSQDLAGTNEKLFF. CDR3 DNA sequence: TGTGCCAGCAGCCAAGATCTTGCCGGGACTAATGAAAAACTGTTTTTT.

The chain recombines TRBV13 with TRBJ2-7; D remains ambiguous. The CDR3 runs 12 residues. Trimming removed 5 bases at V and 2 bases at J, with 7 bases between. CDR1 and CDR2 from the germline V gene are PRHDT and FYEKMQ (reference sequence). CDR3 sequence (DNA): TGTGCCAGCAGCCCGAGAGCCTACGAGCAGTACTTC. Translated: CASSPRAYEQYF. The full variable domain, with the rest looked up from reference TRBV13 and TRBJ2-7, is AAGVIQSPRHLIKEKRETATLKCYPIPRHDTVYWYQQGPGQDPQFLISFYEKMQSDKGSIPDRFSAQQFSDYHSELNMSSLELGDSALYFCASSPRAYEQYFGPGTRLTVT.

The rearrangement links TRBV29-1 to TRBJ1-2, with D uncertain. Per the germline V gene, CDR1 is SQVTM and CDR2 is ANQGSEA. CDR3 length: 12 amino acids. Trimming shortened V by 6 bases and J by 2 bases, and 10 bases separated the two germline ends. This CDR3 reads CSVSLGNYGYTF. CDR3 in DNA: TGCAGCGTCTCCCTCGGGAACTATGGCTACACCTTC.

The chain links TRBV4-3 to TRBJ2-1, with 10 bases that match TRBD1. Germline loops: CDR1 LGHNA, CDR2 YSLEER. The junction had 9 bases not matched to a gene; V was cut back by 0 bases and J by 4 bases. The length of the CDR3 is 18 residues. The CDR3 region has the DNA TGCGCCAGCAGCCAAGATCTTAATCGACAGGGGGCATACAATGAGCAGTTCTTC. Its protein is CASSQDLNRQGAYNEQFF.

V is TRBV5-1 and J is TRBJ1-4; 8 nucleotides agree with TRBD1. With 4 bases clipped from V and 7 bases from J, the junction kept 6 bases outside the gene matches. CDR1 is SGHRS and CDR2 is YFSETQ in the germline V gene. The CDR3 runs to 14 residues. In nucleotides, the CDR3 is TGCGCCAGCAGCGAATCAGGGGGCCGTGAAAAACTGTTTTTT. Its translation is CASSESGGREKLFF.

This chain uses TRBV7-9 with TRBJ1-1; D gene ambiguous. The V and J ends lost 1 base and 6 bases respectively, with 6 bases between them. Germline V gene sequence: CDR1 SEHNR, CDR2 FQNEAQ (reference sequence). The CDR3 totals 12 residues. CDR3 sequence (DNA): TGTGCCAGCAGCTTAGGCAGGCCTGAAGCTTTCTTT. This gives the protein CASSLGRPEAFF.

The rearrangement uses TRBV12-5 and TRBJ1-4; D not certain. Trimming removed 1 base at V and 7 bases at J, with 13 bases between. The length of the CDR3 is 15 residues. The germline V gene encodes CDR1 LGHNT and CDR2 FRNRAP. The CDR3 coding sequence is TGTGCTAGTGGTTTGGAGGTGCCAGCAGGTGAAAAACTGTTTTTT. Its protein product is CASGLEVPAGEKLFF.

CDR3 sequence reads: CASSERTGTQETQYF. The DNA for the CDR3 is TGCGCCAGCAGTGAGAGGACAGGAACACAAGAGACCCAGTACTTC. The rearrangement joins TRBV10-2 to TRBJ2-5; TRBD1 aligns across 7 bases. This CDR3 has 15 residues. Trimming at V came to 2 bases and at J to 2 bases, leaving 5 bases not matched to a gene. Looked up from germline, CDR1 is WSHSY and CDR2 is SAAADI.

As DNA, the CDR3 is TGTGCCAGCAGTCCCCTGACAATCCATGAGCAGTTCTTC. This translates into CASSPLTIHEQFF. J is TRBJ2-1 and V is TRBV27, with no clear D. The length of the CDR3 is 13 residues. V lost 5 bases, J lost 8 bases, and 13 bases lay in between. Germline values: CDR1 MNHEY, CDR2 SMNVEV (reference sequence).

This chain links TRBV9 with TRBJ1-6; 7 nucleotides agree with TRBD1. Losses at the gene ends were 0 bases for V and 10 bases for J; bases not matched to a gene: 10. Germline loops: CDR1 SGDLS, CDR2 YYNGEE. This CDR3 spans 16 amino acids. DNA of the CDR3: TGTGCCAGCAGCGTAGCCGGGACAGTCGGTGAGTCACCCCTCCACTTT. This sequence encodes CASSVAGTVGESPLHF. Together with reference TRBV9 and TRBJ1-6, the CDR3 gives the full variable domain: DSGVTQTPKHLITATGQRVTLRCSPRSGDLSVYWYQQSLDQGLQFLIQYYNGEERAKGNILERFSAQQFPDLHSELNLSSLELGDSALYFCASSVAGTVGESPLHFGNGTRLTVT.

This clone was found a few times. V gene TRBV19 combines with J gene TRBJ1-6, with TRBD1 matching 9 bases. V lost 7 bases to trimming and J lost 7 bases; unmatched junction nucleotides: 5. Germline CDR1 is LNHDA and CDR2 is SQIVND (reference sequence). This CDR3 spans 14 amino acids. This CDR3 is CASKVGTGNSPLHF. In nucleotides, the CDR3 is TGTGCCAGTAAGGTGGGGACAGGGAATTCACCCCTCCACTTT.

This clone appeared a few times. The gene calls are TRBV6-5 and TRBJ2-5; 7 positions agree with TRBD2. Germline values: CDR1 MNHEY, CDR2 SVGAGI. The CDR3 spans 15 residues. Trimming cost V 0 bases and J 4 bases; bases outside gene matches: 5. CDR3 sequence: CASSYSRLAAETQYF. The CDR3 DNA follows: TGTGCCAGCAGTTACTCGAGACTAGCCGCAGAGACCCAGTACTTC.

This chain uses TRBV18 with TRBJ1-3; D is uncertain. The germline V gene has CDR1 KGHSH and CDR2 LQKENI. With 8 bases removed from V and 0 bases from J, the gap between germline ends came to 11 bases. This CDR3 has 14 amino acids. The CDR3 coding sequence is TGTGCCAGCCTCGACGGAGACTCTGGAAACACCATATATTTT. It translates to CASLDGDSGNTIYF.

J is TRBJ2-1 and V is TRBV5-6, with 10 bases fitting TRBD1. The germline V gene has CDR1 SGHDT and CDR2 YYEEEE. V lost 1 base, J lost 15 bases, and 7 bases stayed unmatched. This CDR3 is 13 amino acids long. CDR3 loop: CASSLRQGAIWFF. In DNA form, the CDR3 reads TGTGCCAGCAGCTTGAGACAGGGGGCTATATGGTTCTTC.

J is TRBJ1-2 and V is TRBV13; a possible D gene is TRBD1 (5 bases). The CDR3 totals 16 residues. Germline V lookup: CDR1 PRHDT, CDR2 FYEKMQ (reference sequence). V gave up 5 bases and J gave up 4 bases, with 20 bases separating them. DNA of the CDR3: TGTGCCAGCAGCGCTAGAGACACAGGCGCTAGCTATGGCTACACCTTC. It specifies CASSARDTGASYGYTF.

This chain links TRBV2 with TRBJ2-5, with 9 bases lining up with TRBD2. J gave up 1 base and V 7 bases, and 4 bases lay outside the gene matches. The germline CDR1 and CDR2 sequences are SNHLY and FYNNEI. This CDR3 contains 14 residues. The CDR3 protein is CASNERGVQETQYF. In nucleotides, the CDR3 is TGTGCCAGCAACGAGCGGGGGGTCCAAGAGACCCAGTACTTC.

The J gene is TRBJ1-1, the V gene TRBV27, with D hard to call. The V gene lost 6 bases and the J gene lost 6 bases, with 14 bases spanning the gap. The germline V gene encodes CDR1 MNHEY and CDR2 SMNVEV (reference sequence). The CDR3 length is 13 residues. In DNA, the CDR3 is TGTGCCAGCAGCCCGGGGTGGTTGGCTGAAGCTTTCTTT. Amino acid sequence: CASSPGWLAEAFF.

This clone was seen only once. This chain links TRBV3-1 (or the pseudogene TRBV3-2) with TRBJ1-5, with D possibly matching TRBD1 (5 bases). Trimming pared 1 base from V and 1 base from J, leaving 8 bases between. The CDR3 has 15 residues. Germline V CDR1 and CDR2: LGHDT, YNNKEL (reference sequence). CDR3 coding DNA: TGTGCCAGCAGCCAAGGCCGACAGAGCAATCAGCCCCAGCATTTT. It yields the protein CASSQGRQSNQPQHF.

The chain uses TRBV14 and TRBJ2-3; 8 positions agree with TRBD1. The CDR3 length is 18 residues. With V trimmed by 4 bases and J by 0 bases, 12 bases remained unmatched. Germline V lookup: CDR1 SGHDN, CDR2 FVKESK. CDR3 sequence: CASSLGQGRSLSTDTQYF. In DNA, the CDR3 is TGTGCCAGCAGCCTTGGACAGGGAAGATCCCTAAGCACAGATACGCAGTATTTT.

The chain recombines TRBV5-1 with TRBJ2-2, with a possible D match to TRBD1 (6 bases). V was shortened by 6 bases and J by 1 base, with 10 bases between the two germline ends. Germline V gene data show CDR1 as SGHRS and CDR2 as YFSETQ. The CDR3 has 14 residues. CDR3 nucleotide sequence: TGCGCCAGCACCTGGGGGCAGAACACCGGGGAGCTGTTTTTT. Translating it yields CASTWGQNTGELFF.

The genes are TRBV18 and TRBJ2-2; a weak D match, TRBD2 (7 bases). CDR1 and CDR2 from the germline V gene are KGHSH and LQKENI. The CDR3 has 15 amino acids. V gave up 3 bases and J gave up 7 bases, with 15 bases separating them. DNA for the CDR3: TGTGCCAGCTCACCGGGGGGGGCGAAGAGCGGGGAGCTGTTTTTT. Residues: CASSPGGAKSGELFF.

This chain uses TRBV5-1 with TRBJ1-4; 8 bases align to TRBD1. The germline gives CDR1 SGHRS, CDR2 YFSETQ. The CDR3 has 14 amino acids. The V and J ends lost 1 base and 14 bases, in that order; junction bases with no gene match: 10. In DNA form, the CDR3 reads TGCGCCAGCAGCTTGAAAGCAGGGGGCGCGGGTCTGTTTTTT. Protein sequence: CASSLKAGGAGLFF.

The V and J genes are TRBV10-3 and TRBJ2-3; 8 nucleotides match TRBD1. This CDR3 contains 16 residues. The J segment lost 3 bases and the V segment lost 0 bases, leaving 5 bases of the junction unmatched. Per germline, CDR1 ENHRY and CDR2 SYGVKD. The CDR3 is CAISESSGQGTDTQYF. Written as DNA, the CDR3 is TGTGCCATCAGTGAGTCGAGCGGACAGGGAACAGATACGCAGTATTTT.

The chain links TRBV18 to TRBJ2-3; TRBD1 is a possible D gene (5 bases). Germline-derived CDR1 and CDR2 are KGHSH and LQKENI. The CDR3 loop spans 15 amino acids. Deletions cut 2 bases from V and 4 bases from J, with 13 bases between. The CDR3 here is CASSPFRREADTQYF. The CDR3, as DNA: TGTGCCAGCTCACCATTTCGCAGGGAAGCAGATACGCAGTATTTT. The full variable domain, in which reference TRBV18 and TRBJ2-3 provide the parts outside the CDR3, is NAGVMQNPRHLVRRRGQEARLRCSPMKGHSHVYWYRQLPEEGLKFMVYLQKENIIDESGMPKERFSAEFPKEGPSILRIQQVVRGDSAAYFCASSPFRREADTQYFGPGTRLTVL.

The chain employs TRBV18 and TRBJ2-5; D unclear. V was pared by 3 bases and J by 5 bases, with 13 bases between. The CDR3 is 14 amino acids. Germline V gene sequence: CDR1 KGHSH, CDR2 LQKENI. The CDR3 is CASSPDTPGETQYF. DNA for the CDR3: TGTGCCAGCTCACCCGACACCCCTGGGGAGACCCAGTACTTC.